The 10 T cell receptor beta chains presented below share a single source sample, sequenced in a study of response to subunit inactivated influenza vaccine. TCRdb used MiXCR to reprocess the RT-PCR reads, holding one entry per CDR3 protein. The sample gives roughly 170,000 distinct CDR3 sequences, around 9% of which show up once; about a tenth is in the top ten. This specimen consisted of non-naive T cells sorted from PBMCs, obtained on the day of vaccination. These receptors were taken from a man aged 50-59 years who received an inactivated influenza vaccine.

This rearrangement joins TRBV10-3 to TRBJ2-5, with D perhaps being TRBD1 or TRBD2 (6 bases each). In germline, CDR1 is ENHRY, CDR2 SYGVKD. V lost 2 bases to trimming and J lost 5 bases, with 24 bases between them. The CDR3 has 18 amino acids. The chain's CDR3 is CAISEPRSGAGTAETQYF. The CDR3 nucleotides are TGTGCCATCAGTGAGCCCCGATCGGGGGCAGGAACCGCGGAGACCCAGTACTTC.

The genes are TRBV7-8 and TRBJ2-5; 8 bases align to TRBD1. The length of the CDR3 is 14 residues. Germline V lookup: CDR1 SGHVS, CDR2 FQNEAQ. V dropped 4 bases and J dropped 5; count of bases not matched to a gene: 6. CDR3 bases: TGTGCCAGCAGCTCAGGGGGCATTGGGGAGACCCAGTACTTC. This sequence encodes CASSSGGIGETQYF.

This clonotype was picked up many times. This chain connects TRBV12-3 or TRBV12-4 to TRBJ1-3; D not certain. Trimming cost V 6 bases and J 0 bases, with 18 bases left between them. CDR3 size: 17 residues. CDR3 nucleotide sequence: TGTGCCAGCAGCCTACCCCCTGACCGCGCCTCTGGAAACACCATATATTTT. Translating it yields CASSLPPDRASGNTIYF.

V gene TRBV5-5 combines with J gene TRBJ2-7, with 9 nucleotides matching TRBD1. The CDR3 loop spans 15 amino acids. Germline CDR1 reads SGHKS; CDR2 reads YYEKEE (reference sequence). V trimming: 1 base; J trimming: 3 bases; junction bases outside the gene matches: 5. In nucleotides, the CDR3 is TGTGCCAGCAGCTTGTATAGGACAGGGGACTACGAGCAGTACTTC. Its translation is CASSLYRTGDYEQYF. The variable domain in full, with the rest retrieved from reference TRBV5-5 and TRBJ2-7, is DAGVTQSPTHLIKTRGQQVTLRCSPISGHKSVSWYQQVLGQGPQFIFQYYEKEERGRGNFPDRFSARQFPNYSSELNVNALLLGDSALYLCASSLYRTGDYEQYFGPGTRLTVT.

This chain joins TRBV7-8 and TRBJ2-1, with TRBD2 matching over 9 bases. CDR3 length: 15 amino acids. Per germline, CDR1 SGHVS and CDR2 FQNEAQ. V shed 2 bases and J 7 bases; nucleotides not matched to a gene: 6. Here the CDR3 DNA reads TGTGCCAGCAGCTTAAGACTAGCGGTACTTAATGAGCAGTTCTTC. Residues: CASSLRLAVLNEQFF.

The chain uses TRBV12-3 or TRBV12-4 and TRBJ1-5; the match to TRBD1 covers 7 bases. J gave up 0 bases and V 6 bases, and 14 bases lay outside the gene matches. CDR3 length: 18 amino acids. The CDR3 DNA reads TGTGCCAGCAGAACAGGGGCCGGAGATAGGTATAGCAATCAGCCCCAGCATTTT. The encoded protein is CASRTGAGDRYSNQPQHF.

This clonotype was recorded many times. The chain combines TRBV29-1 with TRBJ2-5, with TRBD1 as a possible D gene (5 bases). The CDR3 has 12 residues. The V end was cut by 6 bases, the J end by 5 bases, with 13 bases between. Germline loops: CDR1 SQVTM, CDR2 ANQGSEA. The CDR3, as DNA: TGCAGCGTAAAGACAGATTCGGAGACCCAGTACTTC. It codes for CSVKTDSETQYF.

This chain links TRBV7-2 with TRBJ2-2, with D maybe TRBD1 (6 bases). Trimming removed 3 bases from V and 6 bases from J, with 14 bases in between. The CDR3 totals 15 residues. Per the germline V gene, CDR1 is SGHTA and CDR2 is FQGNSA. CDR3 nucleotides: TGTGCCAGCAGCTTTTATACAGGGAATCCCGGGGAGCTGTTTTTT. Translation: CASSFYTGNPGELFF.

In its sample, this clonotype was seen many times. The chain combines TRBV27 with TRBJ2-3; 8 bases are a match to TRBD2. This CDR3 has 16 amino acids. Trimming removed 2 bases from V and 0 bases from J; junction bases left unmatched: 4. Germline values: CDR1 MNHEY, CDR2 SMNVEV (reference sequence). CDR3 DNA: TGTGCCAGCAGTTTAATAGCGGGGACTAGCACAGATACGCAGTATTTT. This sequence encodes CASSLIAGTSTDTQYF.

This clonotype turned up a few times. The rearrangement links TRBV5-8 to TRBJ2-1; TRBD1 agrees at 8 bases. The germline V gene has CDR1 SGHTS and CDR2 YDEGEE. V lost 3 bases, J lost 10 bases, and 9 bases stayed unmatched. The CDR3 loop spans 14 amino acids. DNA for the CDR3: TGTGCCAGCAGCTGGACAGGGCGAGGGGACGAGCAGTTCTTC. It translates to CASSWTGRGDEQFF.